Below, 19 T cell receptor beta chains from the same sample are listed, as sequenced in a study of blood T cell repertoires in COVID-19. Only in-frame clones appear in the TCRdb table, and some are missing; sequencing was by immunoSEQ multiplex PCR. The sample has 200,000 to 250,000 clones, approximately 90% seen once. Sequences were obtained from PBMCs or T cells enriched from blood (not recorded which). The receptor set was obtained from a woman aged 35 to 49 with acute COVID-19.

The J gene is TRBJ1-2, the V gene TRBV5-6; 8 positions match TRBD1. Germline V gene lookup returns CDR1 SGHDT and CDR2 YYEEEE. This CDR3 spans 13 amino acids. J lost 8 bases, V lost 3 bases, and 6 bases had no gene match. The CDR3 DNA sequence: TGTGCCAGCAGCTCTCAGGGGGCTGGGGGCTACACCTTC. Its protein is CASSSQGAGGYTF. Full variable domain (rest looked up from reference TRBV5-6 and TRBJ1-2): DAGVTQSPTHLIKTRGQQVTLRCSPKSGHDTVSWYQQALGQGPQFIFQYYEEEERQRGNFPDRFSGHQFPNYSSELNVNALLLGDSALYLCASSSQGAGGYTFGSGTRLTVV.

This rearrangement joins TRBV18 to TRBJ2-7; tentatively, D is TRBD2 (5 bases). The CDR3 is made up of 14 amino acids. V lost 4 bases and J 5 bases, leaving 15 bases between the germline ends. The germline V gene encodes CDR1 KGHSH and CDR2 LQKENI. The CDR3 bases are TGTGCCAGCTCACGGGAGCCTCAACTCCACGAGCAGTACTTC. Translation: CASSREPQLHEQYF.

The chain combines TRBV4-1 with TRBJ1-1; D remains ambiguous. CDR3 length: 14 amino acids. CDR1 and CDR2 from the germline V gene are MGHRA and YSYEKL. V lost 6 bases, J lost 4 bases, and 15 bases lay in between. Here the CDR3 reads CASSLLGGVTEAFF. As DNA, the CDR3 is TGCGCCAGCAGTCTACTGGGAGGAGTCACTGAAGCTTTCTTT.

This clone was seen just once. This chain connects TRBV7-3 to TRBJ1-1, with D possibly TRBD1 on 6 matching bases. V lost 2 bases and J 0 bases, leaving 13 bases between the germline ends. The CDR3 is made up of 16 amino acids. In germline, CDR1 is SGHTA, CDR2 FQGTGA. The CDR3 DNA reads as TGTGCCAGCAGCTTATTTGCAGGGGAGATGAACACTGAAGCTTTCTTT. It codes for CASSLFAGEMNTEAFF.

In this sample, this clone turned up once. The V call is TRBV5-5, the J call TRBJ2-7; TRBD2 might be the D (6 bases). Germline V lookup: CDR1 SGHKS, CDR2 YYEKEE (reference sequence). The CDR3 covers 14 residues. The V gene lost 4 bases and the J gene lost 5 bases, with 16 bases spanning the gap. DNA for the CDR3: TGTGCCAGCAGCCCGGGACTCCGTTGGGACGAGCAGTACTTC. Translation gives CASSPGLRWDEQYF.

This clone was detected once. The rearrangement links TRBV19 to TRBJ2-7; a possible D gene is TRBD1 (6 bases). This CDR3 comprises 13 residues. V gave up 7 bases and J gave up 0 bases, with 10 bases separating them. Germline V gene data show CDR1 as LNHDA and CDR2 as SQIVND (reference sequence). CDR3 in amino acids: CASTIQGSYEQYF. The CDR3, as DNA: TGTGCCAGTACCATACAGGGCTCCTACGAGCAGTACTTC.

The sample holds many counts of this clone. The CDR3 nucleotides are TGTGCCAGCAGTGACTCGATTGGGGACAGCCCTTATGGCTACACCTTC. It is translated as CASSDSIGDSPYGYTF. The genes are TRBV6-4 and TRBJ1-2, with TRBD1 matching 7 bases. V lost 0 bases, J lost 5 bases, and 9 bases stayed unmatched. The CDR3 covers 16 residues. Germline V CDR1 and CDR2: MRHNA, SNTAGT.

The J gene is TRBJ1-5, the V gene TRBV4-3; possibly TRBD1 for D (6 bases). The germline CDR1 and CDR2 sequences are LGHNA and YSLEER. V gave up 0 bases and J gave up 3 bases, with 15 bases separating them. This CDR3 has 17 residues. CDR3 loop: CASSQDLDTGNNQPQHF. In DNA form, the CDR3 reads TGCGCCAGCAGCCAAGATCTAGACACAGGGAACAATCAGCCCCAGCATTTT.

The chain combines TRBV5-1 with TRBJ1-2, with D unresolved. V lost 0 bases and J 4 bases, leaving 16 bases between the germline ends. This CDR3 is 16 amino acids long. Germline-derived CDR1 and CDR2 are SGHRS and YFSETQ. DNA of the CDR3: TGCGCCAGCAGCTTGGATTTGGGTAACCGGGGCTATGGCTACACCTTC. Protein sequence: CASSLDLGNRGYGYTF. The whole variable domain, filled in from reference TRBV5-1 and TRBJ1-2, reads KAGVTQTPRYLIKTRGQQVTLSCSPISGHRSVSWYQQTPGQGLQFLFEYFSETQRNKGNFPGRFSGRQFSNSRSEMNVSTLELGDSALYLCASSLDLGNRGYGYTFGSGTRLTVV.

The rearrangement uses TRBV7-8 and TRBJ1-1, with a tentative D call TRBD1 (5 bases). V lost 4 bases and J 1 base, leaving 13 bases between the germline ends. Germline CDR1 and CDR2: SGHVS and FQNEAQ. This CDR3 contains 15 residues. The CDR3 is CASSSHTGSNTEAFF. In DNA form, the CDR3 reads TGTGCCAGCAGCTCCCATACAGGATCGAACACTGAAGCTTTCTTT.

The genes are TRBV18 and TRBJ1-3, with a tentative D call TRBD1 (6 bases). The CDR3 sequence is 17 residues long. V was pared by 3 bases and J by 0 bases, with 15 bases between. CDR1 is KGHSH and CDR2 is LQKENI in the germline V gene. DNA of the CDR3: TGTGCCAGCTCACCGATTCCGGGACAAACCTCTGGAAACACCATATATTTT. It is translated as CASSPIPGQTSGNTIYF. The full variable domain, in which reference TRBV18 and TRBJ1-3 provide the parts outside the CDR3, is NAGVMQNPRHLVRRRGQEARLRCSPMKGHSHVYWYRQLPEEGLKFMVYLQKENIIDESGMPKERFSAEFPKEGPSILRIQQVVRGDSAAYFCASSPIPGQTSGNTIYFGEGSWLTVV.

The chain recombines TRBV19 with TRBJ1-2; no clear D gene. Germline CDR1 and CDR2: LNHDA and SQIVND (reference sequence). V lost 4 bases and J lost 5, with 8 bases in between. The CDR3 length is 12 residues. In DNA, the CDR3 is TGTGCCAGTAGTAGTACCGGGTATGGCTACACCTTC. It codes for CASSSTGYGYTF.

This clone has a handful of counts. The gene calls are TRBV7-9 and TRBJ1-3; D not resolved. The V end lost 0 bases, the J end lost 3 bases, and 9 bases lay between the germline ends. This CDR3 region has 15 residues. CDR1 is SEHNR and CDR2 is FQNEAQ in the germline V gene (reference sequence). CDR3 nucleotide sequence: TGTGCCAGCAGCTTAGCCAGTACTATTGGAAACACCATATATTTT. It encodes CASSLASTIGNTIYF. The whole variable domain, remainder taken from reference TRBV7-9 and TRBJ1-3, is DTGVSQNPRHKITKRGQNVTFRCDPISEHNRLYWYRQTLGQGPEFLTYFQNEAQLEKSRLLSDRFSAERPKGSFSTLEIQRTEQGDSAMYLCASSLASTIGNTIYFGEGSWLTVV.

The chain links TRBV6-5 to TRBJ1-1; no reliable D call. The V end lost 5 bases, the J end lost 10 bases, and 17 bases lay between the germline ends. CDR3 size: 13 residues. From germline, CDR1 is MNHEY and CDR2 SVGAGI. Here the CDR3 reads CASSQTMGVGAFF. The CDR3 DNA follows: TGTGCCAGCAGTCAGACTATGGGAGTAGGAGCTTTCTTT.

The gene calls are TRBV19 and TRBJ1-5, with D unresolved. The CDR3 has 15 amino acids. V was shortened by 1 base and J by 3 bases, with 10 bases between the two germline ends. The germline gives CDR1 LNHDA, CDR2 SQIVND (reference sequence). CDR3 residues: CASSIAADYNQPQHF. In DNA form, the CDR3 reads TGTGCCAGTAGTATAGCCGCAGATTACAATCAGCCCCAGCATTTT.

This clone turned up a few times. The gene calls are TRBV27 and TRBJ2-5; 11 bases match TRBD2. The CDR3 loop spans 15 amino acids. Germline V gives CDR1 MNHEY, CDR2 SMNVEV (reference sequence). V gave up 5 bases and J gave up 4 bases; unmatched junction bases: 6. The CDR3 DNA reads TGTGCCAGCAGTGGTCTTAGCGGGGGGGCAGAGACCCAGTACTTC. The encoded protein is CASSGLSGGAETQYF.

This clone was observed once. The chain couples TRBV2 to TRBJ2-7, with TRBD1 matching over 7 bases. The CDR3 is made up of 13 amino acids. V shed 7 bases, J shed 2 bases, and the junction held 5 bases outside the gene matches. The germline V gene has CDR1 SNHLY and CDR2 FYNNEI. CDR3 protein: CASTRQGAYEQYV. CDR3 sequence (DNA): TGTGCCAGCACCCGACAGGGTGCCTACGAGCAGTACGTC.

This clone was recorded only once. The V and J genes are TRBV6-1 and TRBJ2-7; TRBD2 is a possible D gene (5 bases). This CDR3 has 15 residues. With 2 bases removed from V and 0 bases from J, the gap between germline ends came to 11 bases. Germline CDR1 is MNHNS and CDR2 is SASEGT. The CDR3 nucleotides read TGTGCCAGCAGTGAATTTGGAGGTATCTCCTACGAGCAGTACTTC. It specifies CASSEFGGISYEQYF.

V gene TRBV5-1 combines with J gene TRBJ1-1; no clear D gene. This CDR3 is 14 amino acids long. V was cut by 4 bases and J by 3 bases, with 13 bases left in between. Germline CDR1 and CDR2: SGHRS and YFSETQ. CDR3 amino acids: CASSVALGDTEAFF. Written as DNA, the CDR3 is TGCGCCAGCAGCGTGGCACTTGGTGACACTGAAGCTTTCTTT. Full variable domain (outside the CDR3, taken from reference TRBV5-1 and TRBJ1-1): KAGVTQTPRYLIKTRGQQVTLSCSPISGHRSVSWYQQTPGQGLQFLFEYFSETQRNKGNFPGRFSGRQFSNSRSEMNVSTLELGDSALYLCASSVALGDTEAFFGQGTRLTVV.